This T cell receptor beta chain was retrieved from a study of T cells in Graves' hyperthyroidism and ophthalmopathy. General observations from the study: A 13 V-J signature model discriminated ophthalmopathy versus stable hyperthyroidism.

Germline lookup yields CDR1 LGHDT and CDR2 YNNKEL (reference sequence). The germline V and J ends were trimmed by 1 base and 1 base, with 5 bases remaining between them. The CDR3 totals 14 residues. Regions amplified from RNA transcripts were the TCR beta CDR3 regions. TCR CDR3 underwent first-round RT-PCR with the HTBI primer set. Each CDR3 protein is one row after TCRdb ran MiXCR on the multiplex PCR reads. The sample shows 370,000 or so distinct CDR3 sequences, more than 15% of them seen only once. This clonotype occurred a few times. Its target is not known. Sequencing input: blood. The chain recombines TRBV3-1 with TRBJ2-4; no definite D call. This TCR was recovered from a young woman with Graves' hyperthyroidism that later progressed to Graves' ophthalmopathy. The CDR3 nucleotides are TGTGCCAGCAGCCAAGTGAAGGCCAAAAACATTCAGTACTTC. Encoded protein: CASSQVKAKNIQYF.